Listed below are T cell receptor beta chains from one sample, sequenced in a study of blood T cell repertoires in COVID-19. The repertoire was sequenced with immunoSEQ multiplex PCR; TCRdb's copy has only in-frame clones and lacks some. The sample shows nearly 200,000 clones, around 81% of them seen only once. Input material: PBMCs or T cells enriched from blood (not recorded which). All receptors come from a middle-aged man who had recovered from COVID-19. The CDR3 runs from the conserved cysteine through the conserved F or W. The D gene is left open where the match is weak. Only part of the rows carry a size: once, few, many, or a class if the clone is expanded.

d_call	clone_size	j_call	v_call	cdr3_nt	cdr3_aa
TRBD1	NA	TRBJ1-6	TRBV10-3	TGTGCCTCACAAACCGGGACAGGGACTCCCCTCCACTTT	CASQTGTGTPLHF
TRBD1	NA	TRBJ2-7	TRBV19	TGTGCCAGTAGTACCTTCGGGACAGGGGGTGTCTACGAGCAGTACTTC	CASSTFGTGGVYEQYF
TRBD1	NA	TRBJ1-2	TRBV7-3	TGTGCCAGCAGCCGGGACAGGGGGGTAGGCTACACCTTC	CASSRDRGVGYTF
TRBD1	NA	TRBJ1-1	TRBV9	TGTGCCAGCAGCGCCAGAGAGACAGGGACGAACACTGAAGCTTTCTTT	CASSARETGTNTEAFF
NA	NA	TRBJ1-1	TRBV2	TGTGCCCTCGGGTCAAGGGCTTTCTTT	CALGSRAFF
TRBD1	few	TRBJ1-5	TRBV7-2	TGTGCCAGCAGCCCGGGACAGGGATATCAGCCCCAGCATTTT	CASSPGQGYQPQHF
NA	NA	TRBJ1-2	TRBV3-1/TRBV3-2	TGTGCCAGCAGCCAAGCCCCAGGTGGACAAGGCTATGGCTACACCTTC	CASSQAPGGQGYGYTF
NA	NA	TRBJ2-1	TRBV5-1	TGCGCCAGCAGCCCGGATAGCCCGAGCAATGAGCAGTTCTTC	CASSPDSPSNEQFF
NA	NA	TRBJ1-1	TRBV6-5	TGTGCCAGCAGTTACGTTTTTGCAGGGAACACTGAAGCTTTCTTT	CASSYVFAGNTEAFF
NA	NA	TRBJ1-1	TRBV2	TGTGCCAGCAGTGCATACAGGGACACTGAAGCTTTCTTT	CASSAYRDTEAFF
TRBD1	NA	TRBJ1-1	TRBV30	TGTGCCTGGAGCAGGGGGTTCGCTGAAGCTTTCTTT	CAWSRGFAEAFF
TRBD1	NA	TRBJ2-1	TRBV5-1	TGCGCCAGCGGGGACGGGACAGACTCCTACAATGAGCAGTTCTTC	CASGDGTDSYNEQFF
TRBD1	NA	TRBJ1-2	TRBV19	TGTGCCAGTAGCAAGGACAGGGGAAAATATGGCTACACCTTC	CASSKDRGKYGYTF
TRBD1	once	TRBJ1-4	TRBV5-4	TGTGCCAGCAGCTTTATGGACAGGGGAAACGAAAAACTGTTTTTT	CASSFMDRGNEKLFF
TRBD1	NA	TRBJ2-2	TRBV5-1	TGCGCCAGCACCCTGGCGACAGGGTTGTACACCGGGGAGCTGTTTTTT	CASTLATGLYTGELFF
TRBD2	once	TRBJ2-1	TRBV6-6	TGTGCCAGCAGCCCGGGTAGCGGGGGCGGGCAGTTCTTC	CASSPGSGGGQFF
TRBD1	few	TRBJ1-2	TRBV30	TGTGCCTGGGTCAGCTCCAGCCAGAGGGGGCGTAAAAATGGCTACACCTTC	CAWVSSSQRGRKNGYTF
NA	NA	TRBJ1-1	TRBV6-9	TGTGCCAGCAGTCACAGGGAGATGAACACTGAAGCTTTCTTT	CASSHREMNTEAFF
NA	NA	TRBJ2-2	TRBV7-9	TGTGCCAGCAGCACCCAGGGCCTCGGGGAGCTGTTTTTT	CASSTQGLGELFF
TRBD1	NA	TRBJ2-3	TRBV29-1	TGCAGCATCCACGACAGGGGCCTCAAGGGAGATACGCAGTATTTT	CSIHDRGLKGDTQYF
TRBD2	NA	TRBJ2-3	TRBV4-1	TGCGCCAGCAGCCAAGATCTCCTAGCGGGGTTAGCAGATACGCAGTATTTT	CASSQDLLAGLADTQYF
NA	NA	TRBJ1-3	TRBV4-1	TGCGCCAGCAGCCAAGAAGCACAGGGAACCACCATATATTTT	CASSQEAQGTTIYF
TRBD2	few	TRBJ2-5	TRBV19	TGCAACGGACTAGGGAGGGAGACCCAGTACTTC	CNGLGRETQYF
NA	NA	TRBJ1-1	TRBV18	TGTGCCAGCTCACCGGCCAGGGGCACTGAAGCTTTCTTT	CASSPARGTEAFF
NA	few	TRBJ2-1	TRBV11-2	TGTGCCAGCAGCCTGAATACAGGGCCCGGTGAGCAGTTCTTC	CASSLNTGPGEQFF
TRBD2	NA	TRBJ2-5	TRBV4-1	TGCGCCAGCAGCCGAGGACTAGCGGGGGGGCCTTTTACCCAGTACTTC	CASSRGLAGGPFTQYF
NA	NA	TRBJ1-2	TRBV6-1	TGTGCCAGCAGTGAAGTGGAGGGATCGACCTATGGCTACACCTTC	CASSEVEGSTYGYTF
NA	NA	TRBJ1-2	TRBV2	TGTGCCAGCAGTCGAGCGCAGCCTACATCTGGGGGCTACACCTTC	CASSRAQPTSGGYTF
NA	NA	TRBJ1-1	TRBV5-1	TGCGCCAGCAGCTATTCGGGACAGAACACTGAAGCTTTCTTT	CASSYSGQNTEAFF
NA	NA	TRBJ1-1	TRBV5-8	TGTGCCAGCAGCCTGCGGGACTCGAACACTGAAGCTTTCTTT	CASSLRDSNTEAFF
NA	NA	TRBJ2-5	TRBV3-1/TRBV3-2	TGTGCCAGCAGCGCTTCCTCGGGTCCTCAAGAGACCCAGTACTTC	CASSASSGPQETQYF
NA	once	TRBJ1-6	TRBV19	TGTGCCAGTAGTTATGGCAGGACAGCCAGAAATTCACCCCTCCACTTT	CASSYGRTARNSPLHF
TRBD1	many	TRBJ2-7	TRBV29-1	TGCAGCGTCCTAACCCAGGGGGCTTATTACGAGCAGTACTTC	CSVLTQGAYYEQYF
NA	NA	TRBJ2-2	TRBV2	TGTGCCAGCAGTGAAGTATACTCCGAGAACCCTCCCGGGGAGCTGTTTTTT	CASSEVYSENPPGELFF
TRBD1	once	TRBJ2-7	TRBV4-1	TGCGCCAGCAGCCGGGCTGCGACAGGGGTCTACGAGCAGTACTTC	CASSRAATGVYEQYF
TRBD1	NA	TRBJ2-1	TRBV19	TGTGCCAGTAGTATTAACTCCGGGACAGGGAGTGGCAATGAGCAGTTCTTC	CASSINSGTGSGNEQFF
TRBD1	NA	TRBJ1-1	TRBV29-1	TGCAGCGGCGCGACAGGGAGGACTGAAGCTTTCTTT	CSGATGRTEAFF
NA	few	TRBJ1-5	TRBV5-8	TGTGCCAGCAGCCACGGCGGGACCTATAGCAATCAGCCCCAGCATTTT	CASSHGGTYSNQPQHF
NA	NA	TRBJ2-7	TRBV5-1	TGCGCCAGCAGCTTGGTGCCGGGGTCTAACGAGCAGTACTTC	CASSLVPGSNEQYF
NA	few	TRBJ2-7	TRBV5-1	TGCGCCAGCAGCCCCTCCGGAGATCCCTACGAGCAGTACTTC	CASSPSGDPYEQYF
NA	NA	TRBJ1-1	TRBV3-1/TRBV3-2	TGTGCCAGCAGCCCGGGACAATACACTGAAGCTTTCTTT	CASSPGQYTEAFF
NA	NA	TRBJ2-3	TRBV30	TGTGCCTGGAGGGGGGAGGCCGGTACGCAGTATTTT	CAWRGEAGTQYF
TRBD2	NA	TRBJ2-5	TRBV11-2	TGTGCCAGCAGCTTAGCTAGCGGGGGGGAAAGTGGGCAGTACTTC	CASSLASGGESGQYF
TRBD1	NA	TRBJ2-5	TRBV29-1	TGCAGCGTTACCCAGGGGGTAGAGACCCAGTACTTC	CSVTQGVETQYF
NA	NA	TRBJ2-7	TRBV2	TGTGCCAGCAGAACTTTCTACGAGCAGTACTTC	CASRTFYEQYF
TRBD2	NA	TRBJ2-7	TRBV7-9	TGTGCCAGCAGCTTATGGAGGGCTAGCGGGGTTCCCTACGAGCAGTACTTC	CASSLWRASGVPYEQYF
NA	NA	TRBJ2-5	TRBV25-1	TGTGCCAGCAGTTATCAAGAGACCCAGTACTTC	CASSYQETQYF
TRBD1	few	TRBJ2-2	TRBV5-1	TGCGCCAGCAGCCAACTAGGGACAGAGGACACCGGGGAGCTGTTTTTT	CASSQLGTEDTGELFF
NA	NA	TRBJ2-5	TRBV3-1/TRBV3-2	TGTGCCAGCAGCCAGAGGTACGGGACAAAAGAGACCCAGTACTTC	CASSQRYGTKETQYF
NA	NA	TRBJ2-5	TRBV28	TGTGCCACCTCCGAAGGGGGGGGGAAAGAGACCCAGTACTTC	CATSEGGGKETQYF
TRBD1	few	TRBJ2-7	TRBV24-1	TGTGCCACCAGTGAATCCGGGACAGTAATAGAGCAGTACTTC	CATSESGTVIEQYF
TRBD1	NA	TRBJ1-1	TRBV7-2	TGTGCCAGCAGCCCCCACCGAGCCGGGACAGGGGGCTTGTTTTTCTTT	CASSPHRAGTGGLFFF
NA	NA	TRBJ2-3	TRBV7-9	TGTGCCAGCAGCCCTGGGGGGGCCATATGGGTAGATACGCAGTATTTT	CASSPGGAIWVDTQYF
TRBD1	NA	TRBJ2-1	TRBV18	TGTGCCAGCTCACCAAACGCCCAGGGGGCATCCTACAATGAGCAGTTCTTC	CASSPNAQGASYNEQFF
NA	NA	TRBJ2-1	TRBV9	TGTGCCAGCAGCGAAGACAGCTACAATGAGCAGTTCTTC	CASSEDSYNEQFF